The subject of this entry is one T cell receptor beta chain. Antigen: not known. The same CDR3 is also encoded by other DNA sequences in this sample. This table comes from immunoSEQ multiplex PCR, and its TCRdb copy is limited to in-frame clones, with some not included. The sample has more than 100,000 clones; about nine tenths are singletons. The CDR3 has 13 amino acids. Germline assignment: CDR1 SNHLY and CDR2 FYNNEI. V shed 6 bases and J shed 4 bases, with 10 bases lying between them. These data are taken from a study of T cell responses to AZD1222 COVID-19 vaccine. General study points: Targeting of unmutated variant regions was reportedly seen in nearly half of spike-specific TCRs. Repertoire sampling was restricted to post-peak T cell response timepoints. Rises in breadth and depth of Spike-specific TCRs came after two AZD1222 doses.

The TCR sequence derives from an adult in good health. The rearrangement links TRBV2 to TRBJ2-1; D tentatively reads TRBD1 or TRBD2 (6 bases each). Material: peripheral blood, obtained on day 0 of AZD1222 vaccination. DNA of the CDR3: TGTGCCAGCAGGCAGGGGAGGTACAATGAGCAGTTCTTC. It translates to CASRQGRYNEQFF.